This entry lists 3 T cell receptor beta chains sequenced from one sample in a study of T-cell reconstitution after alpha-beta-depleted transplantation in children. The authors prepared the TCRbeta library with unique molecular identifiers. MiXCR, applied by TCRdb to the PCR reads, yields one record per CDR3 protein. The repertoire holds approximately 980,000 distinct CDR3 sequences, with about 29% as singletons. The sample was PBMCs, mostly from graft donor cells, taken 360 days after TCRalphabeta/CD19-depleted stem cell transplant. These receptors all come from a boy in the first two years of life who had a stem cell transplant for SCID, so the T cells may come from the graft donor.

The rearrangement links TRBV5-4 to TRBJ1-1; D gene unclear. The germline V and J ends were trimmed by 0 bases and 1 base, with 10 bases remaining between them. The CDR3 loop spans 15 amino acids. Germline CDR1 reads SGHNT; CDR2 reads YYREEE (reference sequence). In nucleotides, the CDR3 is TGTGCCAGCAGCTTGGTAGGGCTAACGAACACTGAAGCTTTCTTT. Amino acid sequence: CASSLVGLTNTEAFF.

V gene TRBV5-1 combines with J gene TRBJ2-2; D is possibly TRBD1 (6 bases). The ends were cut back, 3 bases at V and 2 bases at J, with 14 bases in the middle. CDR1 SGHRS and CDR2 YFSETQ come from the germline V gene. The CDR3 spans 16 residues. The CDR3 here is CASSSSKGHNTGELFF. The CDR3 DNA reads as TGCGCCAGCAGCTCCTCAAAGGGACATAACACCGGGGAGCTGTTTTTT.

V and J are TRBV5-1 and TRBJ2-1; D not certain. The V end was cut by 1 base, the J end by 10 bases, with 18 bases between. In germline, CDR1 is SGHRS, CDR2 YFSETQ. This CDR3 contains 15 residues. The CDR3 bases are TGCGCCAGCAGCTTGAATCCGGGCGGCGCGACAGAGCAGTTCTTC. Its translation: CASSLNPGGATEQFF.